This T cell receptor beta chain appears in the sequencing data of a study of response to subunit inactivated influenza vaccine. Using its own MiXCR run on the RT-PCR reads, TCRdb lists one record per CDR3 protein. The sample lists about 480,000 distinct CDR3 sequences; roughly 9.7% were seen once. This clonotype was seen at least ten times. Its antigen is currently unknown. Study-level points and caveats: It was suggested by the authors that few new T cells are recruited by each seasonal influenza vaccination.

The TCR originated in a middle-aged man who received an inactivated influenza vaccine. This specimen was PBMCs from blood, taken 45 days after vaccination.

This CDR3 reads CSARAPDRSNQPQHF. CDR3 nucleotide sequence: TGCAGTGCTAGAGCCCCAGACAGATCCAATCAGCCCCAGCATTTT. The chain links TRBV20-1 to TRBJ1-5; tentatively, D is TRBD1 (5 bases). Germline CDR1 reads DFQATT; CDR2 reads SNEGSKA (reference sequence). The V and J ends lost 1 base and 3 bases respectively, with 13 bases between them. The CDR3 consists of 15 residues.